Listed below are T cell receptor beta chains from one sample, sequenced in a study of early T cells in non-severe SARS-CoV-2 infection. TCRdb used MiXCR to reprocess the 5' RACE reads, holding one entry per CDR3 protein. The sample carries about 56,000 distinct CDR3 sequences, more than 12% recorded once. The sample here was whole blood, taken at baseline. Receptor source: an adult who was a healthcare worker with PCR-confirmed SARS-CoV-2 infection or an uninfected control (not recorded which). CDR3s include the opening cysteine and the closing phenylalanine or tryptophan. D genes are given only for firm matches. For some rows the clone size is stated as once, few or many, or as a class when expanded; others skip it.

j_gene	d_gene	v_gene	len	abundance	CDR3nt	CDR3aa
TRBJ1-5	.	TRBV12-3/TRBV12-4	14	many	TGTGCCAGCAGTTTGCGGCAGGCCGGGGAGCCCCAGCATTTT	CASSLRQAGEPQHF
TRBJ2-5	.	TRBV5-4	16	.	TGTGCCAGCAGCTTGGCCCCAAACAGAGAACAAGAGACCCAGTGCTTC	CASSLAPNREQETQCF
TRBJ2-3	.	TRBV27	15	few	TGTGCCAGCAGTTTATCCGCAGGGACCACAGATACGCAGTATTTT	CASSLSAGTTDTQYF
TRBJ2-3	.	TRBV2	11	.	TGTGCCAGCAGTTCCACAGATACGCAGTATTTT	CASSSTDTQYF
TRBJ1-1	.	TRBV6-1	12	.	TGTGCCAGCATTGCAGGGTACACTGAAGCTTTCTTT	CASIAGYTEAFF
TRBJ2-2	.	TRBV6-5	13	many	TGTGCCAGCAGTCCCGATGTAATGCGACTGCTGTTTTTT	CASSPDVMRLLFF
TRBJ2-7	.	TRBV7-6	15	.	TGTGCCAGCAGCTTAGGTTTGGACAGATCCTACGAGCAGTACTTC	CASSLGLDRSYEQYF
TRBJ2-2	.	TRBV20-1	14	.	TGCAGTGCCCCCTCTAGCGTTAACACCGGGGAGCTGTTTTTT	CSAPSSVNTGELFF
TRBJ2-1	.	TRBV12-3/TRBV12-4	14	.	TGTGCCAGCAGAAATGACTACCGCGGCAATGAGCAGTTCTTC	CASRNDYRGNEQFF
TRBJ2-3	.	TRBV5-1	13	.	TGCGCCAGCAGCTTGGGCGGGGCCCAAACGCAGTATTTT	CASSLGGAQTQYF
TRBJ2-1	TRBD1	TRBV28	15	few	TGTGCCAGCAGTTTTAGGGACAGCTCCTACAATGAGCAGTTCTTC	CASSFRDSSYNEQFF
TRBJ2-7	.	TRBV2	13	.	TGTGCCAGCAGTGCGGGCAGACCCTACGAGCAGTACTTC	CASSAGRPYEQYF
TRBJ1-5	TRBD1	TRBV7-9	16	many	TGTGCCAGCAGCTTATACAGGGGGAATAGCAATCAGCCCCAGCATTTT	CASSLYRGNSNQPQHF
TRBJ2-1	.	TRBV7-6	12	.	TGTGCCAGCAGCCCGGGCCACAATGAGCAGTTCTTC	CASSPGHNEQFF
TRBJ2-3	.	TRBV24-1	13	.	TGTGCCACCTCGACAGGAAGAACAGATACGCAGTATTTT	CATSTGRTDTQYF
TRBJ2-2	TRBD1	TRBV6-4	14	many	TGTGCCAGCAGGAGGGACAGAGCGACCGGGGAGCTGTTTTTT	CASRRDRATGELFF
TRBJ2-1	TRBD2	TRBV2	13	.	TGTGCCAGTAGTGGGACTAGCGGCAATGAGCAGTTCTTC	CASSGTSGNEQFF
TRBJ2-7	.	TRBV5-6	14	.	TGTGCCAGCAGCTTGGCACTAAGGGCCTACGAGCAGTACTTC	CASSLALRAYEQYF
TRBJ2-2	.	TRBV7-2	13	many	TGTGCCAGCAGCTTAAGTCCCACCGGGGAGCTGTTTTTT	CASSLSPTGELFF
TRBJ2-4	.	TRBV18	16	many	TGTGCCAGCTCACCAACTCTGGGTTCCGATAAAAACATTCAGTACTTC	CASSPTLGSDKNIQYF
TRBJ1-6	TRBD1	TRBV29-1	12	.	TGCAGCGTTGGGGACAGGGATTCACCCCTCCACTTT	CSVGDRDSPLHF
TRBJ2-6	.	TRBV29-1	13	few	TGCAGCGTTGTGATTTCGGGGGCCAACGTCCTGACTTTC	CSVVISGANVLTF
TRBJ2-7	TRBD1	TRBV19	12	.	TGTGCCAGCCAGGGACAGGGCGCCGAGCAGTACTTC	CASQGQGAEQYF
TRBJ2-2	.	TRBV21-1	14	.	TGTGCCAGCAGCCACCGGGACCTAGGCGGGGAGCTGTTTTTT	CASSHRDLGGELFF
TRBJ2-7	.	TRBV5-1	12	.	TGCGCCAGCAGCTCCGAGGGAGTCGAGCAGTACTTC	CASSSEGVEQYF
TRBJ2-7	TRBD1	TRBV7-6	13	.	TGTGCCAGCAGCTTAGGGCAGGGGGCCGAGCAGTACTTC	CASSLGQGAEQYF
TRBJ2-3	.	TRBV5-1	15	few	TGCGCCAGCAGCTTGGAGGGGGGCCTCACAGATACGCAGTATTTT	CASSLEGGLTDTQYF
TRBJ2-1	.	TRBV29-1	13	few	TGCAGCGTTGAAGGGTCAGGGAGAAATGAGCAGTTCTTC	CSVEGSGRNEQFF
TRBJ2-7	TRBD2	TRBV5-1	13	.	TGCGCCAGCACTCTAGCGGGAGCCTACGAGCAGTACTTC	CASTLAGAYEQYF